Included here is one T cell receptor beta chain sequence, with context. The antigen remains undetermined. This CDR3 comprises 17 residues. V gave up 5 bases and J gave up 4 bases, with 21 bases separating them. The germline V gene has CDR1 SGHVS and CDR2 FQNEAQ. TCRdb reprocessed the 5' RACE reads via MiXCR and lists one record per CDR3 protein. The sample holds around 250,000 distinct CDR3 sequences, 15% to 20% seen once. This specimen belongs to a study of CD8 T cells in ankylosing spondylitis. Study outcomes and limitations: Seemingly distinctive of ankylosing spondylitis blood was a TCR beta motif formed by eight highly homologous variants. Relatively rare in peripheral blood, disease-linked clones were also CD8+.

This receptor was obtained from a male donor with ankylosing spondylitis or in good health (not recorded which). This chain links TRBV7-8 with TRBJ1-5; weak D call: TRBD1 (5 bases). Material for sequencing was blood, either unsorted or a sorted T cell fraction (not recorded which). This chain's CDR3 is CASSLTAGKGLNQPQHF. The DNA for the CDR3 is TGTGCCAGCAGCCTCACCGCGGGGAAGGGGCTAAATCAGCCCCAGCATTTT.